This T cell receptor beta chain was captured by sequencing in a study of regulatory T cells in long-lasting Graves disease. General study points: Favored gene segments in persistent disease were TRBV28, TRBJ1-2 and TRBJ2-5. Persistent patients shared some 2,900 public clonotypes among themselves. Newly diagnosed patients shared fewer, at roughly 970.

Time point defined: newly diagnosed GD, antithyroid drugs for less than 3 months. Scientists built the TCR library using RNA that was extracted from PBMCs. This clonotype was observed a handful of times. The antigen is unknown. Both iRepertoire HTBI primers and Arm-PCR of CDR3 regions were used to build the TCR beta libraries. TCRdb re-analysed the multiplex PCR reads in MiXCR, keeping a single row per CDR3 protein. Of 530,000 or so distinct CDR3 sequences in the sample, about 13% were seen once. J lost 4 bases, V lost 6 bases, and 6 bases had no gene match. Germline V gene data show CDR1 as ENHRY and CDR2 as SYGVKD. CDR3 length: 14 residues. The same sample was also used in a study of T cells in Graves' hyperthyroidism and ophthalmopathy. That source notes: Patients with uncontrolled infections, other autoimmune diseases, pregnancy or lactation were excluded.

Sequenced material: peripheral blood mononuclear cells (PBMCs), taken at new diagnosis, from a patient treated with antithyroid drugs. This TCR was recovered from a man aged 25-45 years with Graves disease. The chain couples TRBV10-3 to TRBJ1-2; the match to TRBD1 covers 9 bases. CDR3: CAISGTGYIYGYTF. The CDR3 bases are TGTGCCATCAGCGGGACAGGGTACATCTATGGCTACACCTTC.